This T cell receptor beta chain came from a study of blood T cell repertoires in COVID-19. Study context: T cells, B-cell-depleted T cells, or PBMCs supplied cDNA or gDNA.

Sequenced by immunoSEQ multiplex PCR; TCRdb stores in-frame clones only, minus some. Here the sample spans under 300,000 clones, roughly 90% being singletons. CDR3 length equals 16 residues. CDR1 and CDR2 from the germline V gene are SGHAT and FQNNGV. Trimming stripped 1 base from V and 3 bases from J, with 16 bases between. The sequence derives from a man aged 25 to 45 who had recovered from COVID-19. Sample: peripheral blood. The chain recombines TRBV11-2 with TRBJ2-7; D is possibly TRBD1 (6 bases). The CDR3 spells CASSLGEGQPLYEQYF. Here the CDR3 DNA reads TGTGCCAGCAGCTTAGGGGAAGGACAGCCGCTCTACGAGCAGTACTTC.